The clone carrying this TCR beta chain was seen more than once but under ten times. Sample time point: pre-sensitization, week 0. Treatment given: therapeutic diphenylcyclopropenone sensitization with weekly scalp DPC. Trimming removed 5 bases from V and 0 bases from J, with 5 bases in between. CDR1 MNHEY and CDR2 SVGEGT come from the germline V gene. The CDR3 is 12 amino acids. These data come from a study of human T cells and chemical hapten exposure. TCRdb re-analysed the RACE reads in MiXCR, keeping a single row per CDR3 protein. Among 240,000 or so distinct CDR3 sequences listed, about 9.4% were seen once.

The chain employs TRBV6-2 or TRBV6-3 and TRBJ2-7, with no clear D. This clonotype was obtained from a woman in her 40s with alopecia areata. Some clones in this sample may be carry-over from other donors' samples. This specimen consisted of whole blood, obtained in connection with sensitization to the hapten diphenylcyclopropenone (DPC). This chain's CDR3 is CASSRHSYEQYF. The CDR3 DNA is TGTGCCAGCAGTCGACACTCCTACGAGCAGTACTTC.